This T cell receptor beta chain was captured in a study of T cell responses to AZD1222 COVID-19 vaccine. Study-level results: Just five to seven people given AZD1222 tested seropositive at baseline. Possibly, clonal diversity was underestimated; donors were largely white British and included more females. Across the whole spike, CD4 TCRs peaked at regions 160-218 and 743-854. Spike-specific TCR breadth and depth went up after people got two AZD1222 doses.

In the case of this clone: As yet, its antigen is unknown.

V shed 6 bases and J shed 2 bases, with 16 bases lying between them. Germline V gene sequence: CDR1 SNHLY, CDR2 FYNNEI. This CDR3 is 15 amino acids long. The method was immunoSEQ multiplex PCR; TCRdb's version includes in-frame clones alone and lacks a portion of them. The table shows around 170,000 clones, with just over 85% occurring only once. Here the sequenced sample was peripheral blood, taken 28 days after the second AZD1222 dose. V usage is TRBV2 and J usage is TRBJ2-5; D is perhaps TRBD1 or TRBD2 (5 bases each). The receptor comes from an adult who received the AZD1222 COVID-19 vaccine. CDR3 bases: TGTGCCAGCAGGTACGGGACCCCGTGGCAAGAGACCCAGTACTTC. Residues: CASRYGTPWQETQYF.